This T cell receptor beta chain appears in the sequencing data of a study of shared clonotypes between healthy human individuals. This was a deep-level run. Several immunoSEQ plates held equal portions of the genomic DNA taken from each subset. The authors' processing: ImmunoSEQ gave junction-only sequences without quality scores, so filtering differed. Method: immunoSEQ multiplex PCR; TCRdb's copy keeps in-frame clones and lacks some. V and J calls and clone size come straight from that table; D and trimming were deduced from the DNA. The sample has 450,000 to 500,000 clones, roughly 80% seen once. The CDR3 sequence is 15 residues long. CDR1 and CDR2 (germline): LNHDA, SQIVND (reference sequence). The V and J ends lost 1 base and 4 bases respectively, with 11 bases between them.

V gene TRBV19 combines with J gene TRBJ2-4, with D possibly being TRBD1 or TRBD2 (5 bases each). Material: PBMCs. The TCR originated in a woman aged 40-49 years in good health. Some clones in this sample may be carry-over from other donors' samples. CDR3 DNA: TGTGCCAGTAGTATAGGACAGCGGAGTAAAAACATTCAGTACTTC. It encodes CASSIGQRSKNIQYF.